The present entry profiles one T cell receptor (beta chain) with its context. The ends were cut back, 2 bases at V and 7 bases at J, with 12 bases in the middle. The CDR3 has 13 residues. Germline CDR1 reads GTSNPN; CDR2 reads SVGIG (reference sequence). TCRdb called the 5' RACE reads again in MiXCR, with one record for every CDR3 protein. The table records approximately 21,000 distinct CDR3 sequences, around 30% of them present only once. Sequenced input: tumor-infiltrating naive CD4+ T cells sorted from the breast tumor. Noted subset: naive CD4+ T cells, CD4+CD45RA+CD25-. The chain combines TRBV30 with TRBJ1-5; D uncertain. The TCR comes from a female donor with breast cancer. CDR3 DNA sequence: TGTGCCTGGAGTCTCGGGGAAATGCAGCCCCAGCATTTT. As protein: CAWSLGEMQPQHF. Full variable domain (outside the CDR3, taken from reference TRBV30 and TRBJ1-5): SQTIHQWPATLVQPVGSPLSLECTVEGTSNPNLYWYRQAAGRGLQLLFYSVGIGQISSEVPQNLSASRPQDRQFILSSKKLLLSDSGFYLCAWSLGEMQPQHFGDGTRLSIL.